This T cell receptor (beta chain) was found in a study of CD8 T cells in Susac syndrome. With random hexamers, reverse transcription was performed on about 0.5 to 1 ug of RNA. Amplification of the TCR beta CDR3 was carried out by immunoSEQ multiplex PCR, which spanned a total of 54 Vbeta and 13 Jbeta segments. TCRdb analysed the immunoSEQ multiplex PCR reads with MiXCR anew, one entry per CDR3 protein. The sample yields roughly 180,000 distinct CDR3 sequences, around 94% seen once. Trimming pared 7 bases from V and 5 bases from J, leaving 14 bases between. In germline, CDR1 is MNHEY, CDR2 SVGEGT. The length of the CDR3 is 13 residues. Controls comprised healthy donors matched for age and sex.

This receptor was taken from a human donor in good health. V usage is TRBV6-2 or TRBV6-3 and J usage is TRBJ2-5, with no clear D. Sequencing was done on a sample of CD4+ T cells from PBMCs. CDR3 DNA: TGTGCCAGCACCAACGGTGTGGCGGAGACCCAGTACTTC. Its protein is CASTNGVAETQYF.